What follows describes a single TCR beta chain. Cohort: HPV-negative, locally advanced oral cavity squamous cell carcinoma patients. PBMCs were not maintained or expanded in culture before analysis. The method was immunoSEQ multiplex PCR; TCRdb's version includes in-frame clones alone and lacks a portion of them. Of over 80,000 clones in the sample, about four fifths were seen once. This specimen belongs to a study of neoadjuvant anti-PD-1 for oral cavity cancer. At the level of the study: Nivolumab at 3 mg/kg was mostly given biweekly, three to four doses, pre-surgery.

The CDR3 sequence is 15 residues long. The V gene's germline CDR1 is LNHNV and CDR2 YYDKDF (reference sequence). The V end was cut by 1 base, the J end by 7 bases, with 14 bases between. This material consisted of PBMCs, taken before nivolumab (anti-PD-1) treatment. The source of this sequence is a person aged 40 to 85 with oral cavity squamous cell carcinoma. V gene TRBV15 combines with J gene TRBJ2-1, with D hard to call. The CDR3 here is CATSRGKGSENEQFF. The DNA for the CDR3 is TGTGCCACCAGCAGAGGCAAAGGGTCGGAGAATGAGCAGTTCTTC.